Listed below are T cell receptor beta chains from one sample, sequenced in a study of blood T cell repertoires in COVID-19. Method: immunoSEQ multiplex PCR; TCRdb's copy keeps in-frame clones and lacks some. Of about 250,000 clones in the sample, around 88% were seen once. The sequencing sample was made of peripheral blood. All receptors come from a woman of 80 years or more with COVID-19, enrolled during active disease. Both conserved end residues are part of each CDR3. A D gene is named only where the DNA matches it firmly. Rows may omit the clone size; those that give it use once, few, many or a size class.

length,V,D,size,J,DNA,CDR3
14,TRBV7-2,NA,NA,TRBJ1-1,TGTGCCAGCAGCGCCCACCAGGGGCGGGTTGAAGCTTTCTTT,CASSAHQGRVEAFF
13,TRBV2,NA,NA,TRBJ1-1,TGTGCCAGCAATCGACAGATTTTTACTGAAGCTTTCTTT,CASNRQIFTEAFF
11,TRBV20-1,NA,NA,TRBJ1-1,TGCAGTGCTCCCTTTAGCGATCGAGCTTTCTTT,CSAPFSDRAFF
16,TRBV3-1/TRBV3-2,TRBD1,NA,TRBJ2-2,TGTGCCAGCAGCCAAGGATGGACAGGAAACACCGGGGAGCTGTTTTTT,CASSQGWTGNTGELFF
13,TRBV7-9,NA,NA,TRBJ1-6,TGTGCCACCGCGGGGGACACCTTGGGTCCCCTCCACTTT,CATAGDTLGPLHF
16,TRBV3-1/TRBV3-2,NA,few,TRBJ1-3,TGTGCCAGCAGACACCAGGGGCGAAGTTCTGGAAACACCATATATTTT,CASRHQGRSSGNTIYF
15,TRBV28,TRBD1,NA,TRBJ1-6,TGTGCCAGCAGTGTGGACAGGACGTTTTTTTCACCCCTCCACTTT,CASSVDRTFFSPLHF
14,TRBV11-2,NA,NA,TRBJ1-5,TGTGCCAGCAGCTTAGAGGGCGGGGTATCGCCCCAGCATTTT,CASSLEGGVSPQHF
14,TRBV6-2/TRBV6-3,NA,NA,TRBJ1-3,TGTGCCAGCAGTGATTCGGGGTCCGGAAACACCATATATTTT,CASSDSGSGNTIYF
14,TRBV5-6,TRBD1,few,TRBJ1-1,TGTGCCGGCAGCTTCGGGGCAGGGGGAACTGAAGCTTTCTTT,CAGSFGAGGTEAFF
13,TRBV5-1,NA,NA,TRBJ1-1,TGCGCCAGCAGCTTGGGGCTGAACACTGAAGCTTTCTTT,CASSLGLNTEAFF
14,TRBV19,TRBD1,NA,TRBJ1-1,TGTGCCAGTAGTTTACAGGGGAAAGGCCCTGAAGCTTTCTTT,CASSLQGKGPEAFF
11,TRBV7-8,NA,NA,TRBJ2-5,TGTGCCAGCAGCTTCCAGGACTTGCAGTACTTC,CASSFQDLQYF
14,TRBV15,TRBD1,NA,TRBJ1-3,TGTGCCACCAACGCGGGACAGTCTGGAAACACCATATATTTT,CATNAGQSGNTIYF
16,TRBV7-9,TRBD2,NA,TRBJ2-1,TGTGCCAGCAGCCATATGACAAGCGGGGCCTCGAATGAGCAGTTCTTC,CASSHMTSGASNEQFF
14,TRBV5-1,TRBD1,NA,TRBJ2-5,TGCGCCAGCAGCTTTGGGGACAGTCGGGAGACCCAGTACTTC,CASSFGDSRETQYF
15,TRBV18,NA,once,TRBJ1-1,TGTGCCAGCTCACCTCCCGGACAGCAGAACACTGAAGCTTTCTTT,CASSPPGQQNTEAFF
13,TRBV6-5,NA,NA,TRBJ1-5,TGTGCCAGCAGGAGACAGGTTATTGAGCCCCAGCATTTT,CASRRQVIEPQHF
14,TRBV3-1/TRBV3-2,NA,NA,TRBJ2-1,TGTGCCAGCAGCCAACCCGAGGAGTTCAATGAGCAGTTCTTC,CASSQPEEFNEQFF
17,TRBV9,TRBD1,once,TRBJ1-1,TGTGCCAGCAGCGGAGATCCGGGACAGATATTGAACACTGAAGCTTTCTTT,CASSGDPGQILNTEAFF
14,TRBV19,NA,once,TRBJ2-5,TGTGCCAGTAGTGGGGGCGGTAAACAAGAGACCCAGTACTTC,CASSGGGKQETQYF
14,TRBV6-5,NA,NA,TRBJ1-1,TGTGCCAGCAGTTACCGGGAGAGGAACACTGAAGCTTTCTTT,CASSYRERNTEAFF
16,TRBV7-2,TRBD1,NA,TRBJ1-5,TGTGCCAGCAGCTTAGAACAGGGGGCCTACAATCAGCCCCAGCATTTT,CASSLEQGAYNQPQHF
14,TRBV7-9,NA,NA,TRBJ1-2,TGTGCCAGCGGCCGGGGGGGGAGCGGCTATGGCTACACCTTC,CASGRGGSGYGYTF
14,TRBV6-5,TRBD1,NA,TRBJ1-2,TGTGCCCACAGTAGTACAGGGGGGTCCTATGGCTACACCTTC,CAHSSTGGSYGYTF
15,TRBV5-1,NA,NA,TRBJ1-1,TGCGCCAGCAGCGCTCAACAGGGCTGGAACACTGAAGCTTTCTTT,CASSAQQGWNTEAFF